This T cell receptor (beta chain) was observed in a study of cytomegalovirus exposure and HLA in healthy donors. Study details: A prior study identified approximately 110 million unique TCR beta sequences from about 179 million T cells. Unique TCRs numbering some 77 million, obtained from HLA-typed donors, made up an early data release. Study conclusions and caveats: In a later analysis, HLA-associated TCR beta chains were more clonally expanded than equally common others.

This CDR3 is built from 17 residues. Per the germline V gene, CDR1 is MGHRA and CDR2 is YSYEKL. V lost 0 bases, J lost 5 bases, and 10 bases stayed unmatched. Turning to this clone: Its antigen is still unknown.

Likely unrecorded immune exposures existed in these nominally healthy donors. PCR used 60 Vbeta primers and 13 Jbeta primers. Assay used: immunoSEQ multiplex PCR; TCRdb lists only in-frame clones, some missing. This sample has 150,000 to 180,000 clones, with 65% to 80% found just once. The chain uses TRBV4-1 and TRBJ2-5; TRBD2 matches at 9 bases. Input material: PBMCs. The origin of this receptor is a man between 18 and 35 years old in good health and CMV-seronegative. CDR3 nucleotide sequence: TGCGCCAGCAGCCAAGAGGGGCGGGGGGGCCTATGGGAGACCCAGTACTTC. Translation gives CASSQEGRGGLWETQYF.